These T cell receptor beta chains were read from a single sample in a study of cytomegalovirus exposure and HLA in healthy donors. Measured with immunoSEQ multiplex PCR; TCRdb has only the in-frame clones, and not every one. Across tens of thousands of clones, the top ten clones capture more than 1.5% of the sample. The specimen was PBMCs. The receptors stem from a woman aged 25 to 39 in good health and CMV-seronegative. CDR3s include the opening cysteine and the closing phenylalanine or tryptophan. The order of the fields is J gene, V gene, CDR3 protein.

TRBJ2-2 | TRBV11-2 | CASSSLAGNTGELFF
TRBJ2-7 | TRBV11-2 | CASSFRSGRLAYEQYF
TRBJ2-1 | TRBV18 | CASFPGTVSNEQFF
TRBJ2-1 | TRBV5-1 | CASSLAVLAGGNEQFF
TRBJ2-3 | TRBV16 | CASSHLGEGTDTQYF
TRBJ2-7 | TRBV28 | CASSRTPTYEQYF
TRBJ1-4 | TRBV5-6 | CASSLAGRNEKLFF
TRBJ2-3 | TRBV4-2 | CASSQLAAGAADTQYF
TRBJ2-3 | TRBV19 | CASGGLAGGSDTQYF
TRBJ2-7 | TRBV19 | CASRNGGTASYEQYF
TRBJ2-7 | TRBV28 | CASSLSGGGKVEQYF
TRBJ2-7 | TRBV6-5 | CASRRGLEGEYEQYF
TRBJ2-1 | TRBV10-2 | CASSGSGKLGEQFF
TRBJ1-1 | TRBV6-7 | CASSYSYSGTGSLLNTEAFF
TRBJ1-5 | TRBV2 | CASSDGGARGQPQHF
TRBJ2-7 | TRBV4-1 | CASSLRTGDYEQYF
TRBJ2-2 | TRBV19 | CASNWLAGITGELFF
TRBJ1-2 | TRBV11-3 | CASSPTGGRGRGYTF
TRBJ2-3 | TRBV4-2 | CASSQDGTGGPDTQYF
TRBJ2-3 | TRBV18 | CASSPRGGPTTDTQYF
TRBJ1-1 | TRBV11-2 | CASSTWGQTLNTEAFF
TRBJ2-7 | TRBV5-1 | CASSLKPGQGGYEQYF
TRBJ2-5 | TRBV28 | CASSLAGGGQETQYF
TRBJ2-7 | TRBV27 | CASRLSADAGPYEQYF
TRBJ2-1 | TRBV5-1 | CASSLDWTGADENEQFF
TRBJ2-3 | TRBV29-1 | CSVESYTQYF
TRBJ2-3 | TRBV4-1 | CASSQRGVAPDTQYF
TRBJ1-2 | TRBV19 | CASRGPGQGLYGYTF
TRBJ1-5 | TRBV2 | CASSSETGSNQPQHF
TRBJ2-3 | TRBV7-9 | CASSSGLAASTDTQYF
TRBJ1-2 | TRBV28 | CASSLWDRGVDGYTF
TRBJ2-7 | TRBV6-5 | CASSAGTGGVEQYF
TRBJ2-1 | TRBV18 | CASSPPGQGRKEQFF
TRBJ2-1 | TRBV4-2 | CASSQDLAVSYNEQFF
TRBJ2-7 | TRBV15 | CATSREGAEQYF
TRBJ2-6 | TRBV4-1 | CASSQGVHSGANVLTF
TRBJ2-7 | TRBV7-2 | CASSPDSLTQYF
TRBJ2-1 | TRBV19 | CASSAHLGSSYNEQFF
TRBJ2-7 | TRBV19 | CASSMGGQGTAYEQYF
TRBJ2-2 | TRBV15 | CATSRRKTGTGGGELFF
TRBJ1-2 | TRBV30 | CAWNRDRYGYTF
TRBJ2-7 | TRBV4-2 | CASSQDTGVPAYEQYF
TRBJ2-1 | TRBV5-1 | CASSLGGGRRNEQFF
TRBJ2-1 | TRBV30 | CAWTAGETDEQFF
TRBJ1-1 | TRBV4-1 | CASSIPTGANTEAFF
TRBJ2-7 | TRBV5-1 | CASSPRVGPLNEQYF
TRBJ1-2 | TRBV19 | CASNPTGGVPANYGYTF
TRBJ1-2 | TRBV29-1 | CSVESWTARANYGYTF
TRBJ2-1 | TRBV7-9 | CASSPSIERIGRDPSEQFF